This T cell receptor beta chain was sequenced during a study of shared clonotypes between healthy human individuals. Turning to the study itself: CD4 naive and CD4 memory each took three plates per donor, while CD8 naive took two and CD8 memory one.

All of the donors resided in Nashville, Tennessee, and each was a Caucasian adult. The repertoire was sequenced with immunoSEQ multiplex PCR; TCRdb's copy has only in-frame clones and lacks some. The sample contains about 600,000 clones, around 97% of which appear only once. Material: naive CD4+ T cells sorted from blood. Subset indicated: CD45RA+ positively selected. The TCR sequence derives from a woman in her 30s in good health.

CDR3 amino acids: CASKKTGGTEAFF. The CDR3 DNA is TGTGCCAGCAAGAAGACAGGGGGCACTGAAGCTTTCTTT. V and J are TRBV2 and TRBJ1-1; 9 nucleotides align to TRBD1. Unmatched junction bases numbered 4, after V lost 7 bases and J lost 4 bases. The length of the CDR3 is 13 residues. Germline loops: CDR1 SNHLY, CDR2 FYNNEI.